This paragraph reports one T cell receptor beta chain. The antigen remains unidentified. PCR employed 60 Vbeta and 13 Jbeta primers. TCRdb's copy holds only in-frame clones and misses some; the assay was immunoSEQ multiplex PCR. The sample records 95,000 to 150,000 clones, roughly 66% being singletons. This sample is drawn from a study of cytomegalovirus exposure and HLA in healthy donors. Study overall: Most donors, around 81% of a few hundred genotyped, fell in the Caucasian-associated ancestry cluster.

CDR3 size: 15 residues. The V gene lost 2 bases and the J gene lost 5 bases, with 15 bases spanning the gap. Germline CDR1 reads GTSNPN; CDR2 reads SVGIG (reference sequence). Overall study results and limits: High sensitivity and specificity were reportedly achieved when the classifier diagnosed cytomegalovirus status. Reportedly, TCR beta sequences accurately predicted HLA-A and HLA-B alleles in most subjects.

This receptor was taken from a man aged 18 to 29 in good health and CMV-seronegative. This chain connects TRBV30 to TRBJ1-4, with D possibly matching TRBD1 (6 bases). Material: PBMCs. The DNA for the CDR3 is TGTGCCTGGAGTCAGGGGTTGGTGGTCAATGAAAAACTGTTTTTT. Its translation: CAWSQGLVVNEKLFF. Complete variable domain (other parts from reference TRBV30 and TRBJ1-4): SQTIHQWPATLVQPVGSPLSLECTVEGTSNPNLYWYRQAAGRGLQLLFYSVGIGQISSEVPQNLSASRPQDRQFILSSKKLLLSDSGFYLCAWSQGLVVNEKLFFGSGTQLSVL.